A selection of T cell receptor beta chains follows, all from one sample in a study of blood T cell repertoires in COVID-19. The repertoire was sequenced with immunoSEQ multiplex PCR; TCRdb's copy has only in-frame clones and lacks some. The sample has about 300,000 clones, 70% to 90% seen once. Sequencing input: PBMCs or T cells enriched from blood (not recorded which). The receptor source for this set is a man aged 25-45 years who had recovered from COVID-19. Both conserved end residues are part of each CDR3.

>TRBV7-9|TRBJ2-2
CASSPSPGVPTGELFF
>TRBV6-5|TRBJ1-5
CASSYTRSPHQPQHF
>TRBV3-1/TRBV3-2|TRBJ2-2
CASSLDRVGGELFF
>TRBV5-4|TRBJ2-7
CASSLGQGAYEQYF
>TRBV28|TRBJ2-7
CASSLGVEPTYEQYF
>TRBV15|TRBJ1-2
CATSKSGNYGYTF
>TRBV6-5|TRBJ1-6
CASSYSSGLGSPLHF
>TRBV15|TRBJ1-4
CATSRGSGTGATNEKLFF
>TRBV10-3|TRBJ1-1
CAISEAAGTGNTEAFF
>TRBV7-2|TRBJ2-5
CASSWSGGPRETQYF
>TRBV20-1|TRBJ1-1
CSASEGQGNVEAFF
>TRBV24-1|TRBJ2-3
CAAAGTGALGDTQYF
>TRBV6-6|TRBJ1-6
CASSYGTGNNSPLHF
>TRBV28|TRBJ1-5
CASDSAGWSADQPQHF
>TRBV7-2|TRBJ2-1
CASSLVQGRNEQFF
>TRBV6-2/TRBV6-3|TRBJ1-6
CASSALMDSYFSYNSPLHF
>TRBV9|TRBJ1-1
CASSPRGRNTEAFF
>TRBV5-4|TRBJ2-3
CASSFLAGGGTDTQYF
>TRBV7-9|TRBJ1-2
CASLLDRGEGYTF
>TRBV14|TRBJ2-1
CASRHDRGPYNEQFF
>TRBV19|TRBJ2-7
CASSSRDSRFEQYF
>TRBV6-5|TRBJ2-3
CASTATSRDTQYF
>TRBV29-1|TRBJ2-5
CSVRPGLENQETQYF
>TRBV18|TRBJ2-7
CASSPALTGGFSYEQYF
>TRBV5-4|TRBJ1-4
CASSSLNEKLFF
>TRBV7-2|TRBJ2-3
CASSSNPHLATASTDTQYF